This T cell receptor (beta chain) was retrieved from a study of early T cells in non-severe SARS-CoV-2 infection. One entry per CDR3 protein results from TCRdb running MiXCR on the 5' RACE reads. The profile covers about 70,000 distinct CDR3 sequences, with about 12% appearing a single time and roughly a sixth taken by the ten largest. Here the sequenced sample was whole blood, taken at baseline. The origin of this receptor is an adult who was a healthcare worker with PCR-confirmed SARS-CoV-2 infection or an uninfected control (not recorded which). The donor label of this sample is uncertain.

In DNA form, the CDR3 reads TGCGCCAGCAGCTCCTCCCTAGGAACGGGGAGAGTCTACGAGCAGTACTTC. Its protein product is CASSSSLGTGRVYEQYF. V and J are TRBV4-1 and TRBJ2-7; perhaps TRBD2 as D (5 bases). There are 17 residues in the CDR3. V was trimmed by 5 bases and J by 3 bases, leaving 23 bases between them. Germline values: CDR1 MGHRA, CDR2 YSYEKL.